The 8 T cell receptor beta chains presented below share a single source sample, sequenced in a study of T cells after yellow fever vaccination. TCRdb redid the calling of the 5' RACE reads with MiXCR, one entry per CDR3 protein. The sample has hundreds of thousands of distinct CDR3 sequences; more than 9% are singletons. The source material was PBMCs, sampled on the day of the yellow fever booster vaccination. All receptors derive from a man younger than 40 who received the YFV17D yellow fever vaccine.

The chain's CDR3 is CASTTLRGATEAFF. DNA of the CDR3: TGTGCCAGCACCACCCTTCGGGGGGCCACTGAAGCTTTCTTT. The chain links TRBV21-1 to TRBJ1-1; the table's D call of TRBD1 was not tested on the DNA. TRBV21-1 is shown as a pseudogene. The CDR3 sequence is 14 residues long.

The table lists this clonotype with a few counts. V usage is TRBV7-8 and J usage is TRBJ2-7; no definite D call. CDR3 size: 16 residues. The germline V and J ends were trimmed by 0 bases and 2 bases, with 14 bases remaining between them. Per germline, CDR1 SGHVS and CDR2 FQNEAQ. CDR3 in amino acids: CASSLARPAEPYEQYF. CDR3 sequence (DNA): TGTGCCAGCAGCTTAGCGAGGCCTGCGGAACCCTACGAGCAGTACTTC.

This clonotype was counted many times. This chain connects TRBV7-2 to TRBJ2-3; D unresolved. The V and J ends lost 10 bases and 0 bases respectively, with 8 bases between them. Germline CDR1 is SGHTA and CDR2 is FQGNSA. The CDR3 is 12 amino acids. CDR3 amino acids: CATRKSTDTQYF. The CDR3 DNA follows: TGTGCCACCAGGAAGAGCACAGATACGCAGTATTTT.

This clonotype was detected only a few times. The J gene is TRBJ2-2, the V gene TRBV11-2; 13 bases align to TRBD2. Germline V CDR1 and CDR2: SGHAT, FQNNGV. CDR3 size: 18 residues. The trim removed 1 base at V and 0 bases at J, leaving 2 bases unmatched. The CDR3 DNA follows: TGTGCCAGCAGCTTAGTTGGGACTAGCGGGACGAACACCGGGGAGCTGTTTTTT. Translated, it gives CASSLVGTSGTNTGELFF.

This chain's CDR3 is CASRKQGEFYEQFF. The DNA of the CDR3 is TGTGCCAGCAGAAAACAGGGGGAGTTTTATGAGCAGTTCTTC. The chain combines TRBV6-1 with TRBJ2-1; 8 nucleotides align to TRBD1. The CDR3 runs to 14 residues. In germline, CDR1 is MNHNS, CDR2 SASEGT. After removal of 6 bases from V and 8 bases from J, the junction contained 9 bases not matched to a gene.

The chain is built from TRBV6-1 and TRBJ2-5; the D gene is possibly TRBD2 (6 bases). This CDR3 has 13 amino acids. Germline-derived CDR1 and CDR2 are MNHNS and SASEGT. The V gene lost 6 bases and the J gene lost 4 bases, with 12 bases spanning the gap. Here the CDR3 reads CASREMGGETQYF. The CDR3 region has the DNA TGTGCCAGCAGGGAGATGGGGGGAGAGACCCAGTACTTC.

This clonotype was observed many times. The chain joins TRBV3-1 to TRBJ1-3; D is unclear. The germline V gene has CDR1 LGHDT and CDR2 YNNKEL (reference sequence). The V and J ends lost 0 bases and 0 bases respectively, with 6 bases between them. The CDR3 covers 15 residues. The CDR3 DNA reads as TGTGCCAGCAGCCAAGATCGGGTCTCTGGAAACACCATATATTTT. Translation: CASSQDRVSGNTIYF.

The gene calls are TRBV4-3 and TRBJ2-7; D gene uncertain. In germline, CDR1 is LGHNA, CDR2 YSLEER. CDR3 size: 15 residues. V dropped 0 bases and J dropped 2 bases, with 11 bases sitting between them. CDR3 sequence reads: CASSQDWQSAYEQYF. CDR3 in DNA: TGCGCCAGCAGCCAAGATTGGCAGTCCGCCTACGAGCAGTACTTC.